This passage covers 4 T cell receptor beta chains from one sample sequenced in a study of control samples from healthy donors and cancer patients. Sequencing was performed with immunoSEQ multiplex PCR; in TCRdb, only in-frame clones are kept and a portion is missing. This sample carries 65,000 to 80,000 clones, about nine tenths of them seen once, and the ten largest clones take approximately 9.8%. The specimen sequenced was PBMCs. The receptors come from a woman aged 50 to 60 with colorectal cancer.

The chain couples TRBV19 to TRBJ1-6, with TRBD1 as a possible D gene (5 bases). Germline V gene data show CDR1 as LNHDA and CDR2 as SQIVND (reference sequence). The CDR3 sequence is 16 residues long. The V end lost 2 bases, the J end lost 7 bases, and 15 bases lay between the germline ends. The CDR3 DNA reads TGTGCCAGTAGTATAAGCCGGGGGGTACAAAATTCACCCCTCCACTTT. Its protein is CASSISRGVQNSPLHF.

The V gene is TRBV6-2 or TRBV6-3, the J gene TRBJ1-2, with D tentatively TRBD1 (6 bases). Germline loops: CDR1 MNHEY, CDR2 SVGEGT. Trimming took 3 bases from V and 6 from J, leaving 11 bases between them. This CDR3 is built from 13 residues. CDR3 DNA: TGTGCCAGCAGTTATGCGGGGGCGGATGGCTACACCTTC. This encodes CASSYAGADGYTF.

CDR3 DNA sequence: TGTGCCACCAGCACCGACAGCCACTACGAGCAGTACGTC. This gives the protein CATSTDSHYEQYV. The rearrangement joins TRBV15 to TRBJ2-7; tentative D call: TRBD1 (5 bases). V was cut by 4 bases and J by 3 bases, with 10 bases left in between. The CDR3 loop spans 13 amino acids. CDR1 and CDR2 (germline): LNHNV, YYDKDF (reference sequence).

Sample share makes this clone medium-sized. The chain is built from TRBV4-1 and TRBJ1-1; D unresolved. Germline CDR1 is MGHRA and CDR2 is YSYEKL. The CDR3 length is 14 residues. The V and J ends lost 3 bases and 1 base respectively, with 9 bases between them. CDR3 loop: CASSHAGGNTEAFF. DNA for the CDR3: TGCGCCAGCAGCCACGCGGGAGGGAACACTGAAGCTTTCTTT.